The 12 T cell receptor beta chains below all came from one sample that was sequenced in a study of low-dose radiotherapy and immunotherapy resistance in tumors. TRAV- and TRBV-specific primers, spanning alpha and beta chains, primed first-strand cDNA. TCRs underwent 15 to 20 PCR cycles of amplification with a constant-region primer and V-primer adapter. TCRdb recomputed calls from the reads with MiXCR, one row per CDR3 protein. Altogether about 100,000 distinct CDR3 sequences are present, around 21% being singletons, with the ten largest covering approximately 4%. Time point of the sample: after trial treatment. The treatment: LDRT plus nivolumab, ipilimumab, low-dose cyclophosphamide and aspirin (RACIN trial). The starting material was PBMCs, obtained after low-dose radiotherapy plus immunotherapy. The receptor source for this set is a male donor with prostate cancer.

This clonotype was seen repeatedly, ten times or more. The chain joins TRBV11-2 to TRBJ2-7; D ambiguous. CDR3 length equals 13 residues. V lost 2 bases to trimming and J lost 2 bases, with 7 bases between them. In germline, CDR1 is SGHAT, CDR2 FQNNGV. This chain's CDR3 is CASSLRNTYEQYF. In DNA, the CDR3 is TGTGCCAGCAGCTTACGTAATACCTACGAGCAGTACTTC.

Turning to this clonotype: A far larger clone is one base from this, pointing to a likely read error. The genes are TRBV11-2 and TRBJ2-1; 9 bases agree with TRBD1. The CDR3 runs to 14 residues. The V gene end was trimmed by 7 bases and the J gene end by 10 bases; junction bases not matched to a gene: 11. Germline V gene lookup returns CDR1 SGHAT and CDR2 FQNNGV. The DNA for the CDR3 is TGTGCCAGCATCCGGGACAGGGTCTCCTACGAGCAGTTCTTC. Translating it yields CASIRDRVSYEQFF.

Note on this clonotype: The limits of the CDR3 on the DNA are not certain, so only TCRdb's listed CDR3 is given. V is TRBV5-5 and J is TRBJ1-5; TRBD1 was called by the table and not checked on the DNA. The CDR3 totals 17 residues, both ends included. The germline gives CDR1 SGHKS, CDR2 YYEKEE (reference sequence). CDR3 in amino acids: CASSAMPGQGTQPQHFF.

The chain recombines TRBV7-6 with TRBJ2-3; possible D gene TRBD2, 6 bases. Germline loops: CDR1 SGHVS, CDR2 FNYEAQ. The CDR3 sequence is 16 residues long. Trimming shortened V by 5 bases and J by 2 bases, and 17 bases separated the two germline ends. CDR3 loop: CASSAIIGGNTDTQYF. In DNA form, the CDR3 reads TGTGCCAGCAGCGCCATTATCGGGGGAAACACAGATACGCAGTATTTT.

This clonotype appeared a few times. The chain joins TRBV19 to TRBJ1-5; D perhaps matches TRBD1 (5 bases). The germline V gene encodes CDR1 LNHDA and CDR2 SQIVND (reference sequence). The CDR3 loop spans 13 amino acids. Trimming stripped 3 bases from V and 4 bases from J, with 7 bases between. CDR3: CASSIWGNQPQHF. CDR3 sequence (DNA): TGTGCCAGTAGTATTTGGGGGAATCAGCCCCAGCATTTT.

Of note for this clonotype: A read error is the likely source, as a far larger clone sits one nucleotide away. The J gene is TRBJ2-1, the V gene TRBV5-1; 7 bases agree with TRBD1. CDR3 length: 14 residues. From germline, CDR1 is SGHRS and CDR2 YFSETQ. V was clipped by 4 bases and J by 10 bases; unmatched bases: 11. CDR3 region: CASSRNDREGEQFF. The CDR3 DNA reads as TGCGCCAGCAGCCGCAATGACAGGGAAGGCGAGCAGTTCTTC.

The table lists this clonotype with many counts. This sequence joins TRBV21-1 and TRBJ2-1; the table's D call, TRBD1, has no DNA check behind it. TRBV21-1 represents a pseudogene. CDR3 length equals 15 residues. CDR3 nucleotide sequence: TGTGCCAGCAGCAAAGAGGCAGGGAATAGCAATGAGCAGTTCTTC. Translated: CASSKEAGNSNEQFF.

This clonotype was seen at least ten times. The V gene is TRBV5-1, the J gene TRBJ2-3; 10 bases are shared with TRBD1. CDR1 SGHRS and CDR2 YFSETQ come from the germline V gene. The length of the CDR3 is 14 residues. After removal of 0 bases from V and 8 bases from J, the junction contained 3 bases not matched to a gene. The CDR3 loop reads CASSLGDRGSTQYF. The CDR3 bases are TGCGCCAGCAGCTTGGGGGACAGGGGCTCTACGCAGTATTTT.

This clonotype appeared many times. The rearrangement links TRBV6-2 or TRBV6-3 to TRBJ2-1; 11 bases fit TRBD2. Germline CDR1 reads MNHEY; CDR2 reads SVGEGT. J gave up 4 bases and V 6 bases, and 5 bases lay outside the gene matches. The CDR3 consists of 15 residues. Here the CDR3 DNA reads TGTGCCAGCAGCCCTAGCGGGGGGACTTACAATGAGCAGTTCTTC. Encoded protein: CASSPSGGTYNEQFF.

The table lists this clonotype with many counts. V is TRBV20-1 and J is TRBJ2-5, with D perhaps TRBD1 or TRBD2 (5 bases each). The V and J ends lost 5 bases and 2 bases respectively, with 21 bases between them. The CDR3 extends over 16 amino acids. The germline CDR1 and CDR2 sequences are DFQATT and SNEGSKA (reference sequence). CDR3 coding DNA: TGCAGTGCTGACCTTGACGCCGGGACCTCACAAGAGACCCAGTACTTC. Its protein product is CSADLDAGTSQETQYF.

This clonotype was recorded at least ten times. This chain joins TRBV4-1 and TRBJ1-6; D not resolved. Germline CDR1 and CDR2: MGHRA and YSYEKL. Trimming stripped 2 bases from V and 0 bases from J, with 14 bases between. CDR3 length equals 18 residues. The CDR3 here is CASSQRHTLSSYNSPLHF. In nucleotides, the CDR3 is TGCGCCAGCAGCCAACGGCACACCCTGAGCTCCTATAATTCACCCCTCCACTTT.

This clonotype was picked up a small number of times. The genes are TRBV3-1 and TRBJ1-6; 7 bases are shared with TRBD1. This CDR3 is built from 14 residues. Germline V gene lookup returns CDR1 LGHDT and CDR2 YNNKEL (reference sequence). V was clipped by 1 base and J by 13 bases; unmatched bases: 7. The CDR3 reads CASSQGGQMFPLHF. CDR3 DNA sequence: TGTGCCAGCAGCCAAGGGGGACAGATGTTCCCCCTCCACTTT.